A selection of T cell receptor beta chains follows, all from one sample in a study of T cells in Graves' hyperthyroidism and ophthalmopathy. Using its own MiXCR run on the multiplex PCR reads, TCRdb lists one record per CDR3 protein. Of 700,000 to 850,000 distinct CDR3 sequences listed, over 35% were seen once; the top ten hold less than 35%. Source material: blood. The source is a woman aged 40-49 years with Graves' hyperthyroidism. CDR3s include the opening cysteine and the closing phenylalanine or tryptophan. The D gene is left open where the match is weak. Some rows mark clone size as missing; the rest say once, few, many or name a class of expanded clone.

>-|TRBD2|TRBV7-8|TRBJ2-7
CASGGGEVYEQYF
TGTGCCAGCGGGGGGGGGGAGGTCTACGAGCAGTACTTC
>-|-|TRBV15|TRBJ2-3
CATSRGDTVSADTQYF
TGTGCCACCAGCAGAGGGGATACGGTTTCGGCAGATACGCAGTATTTT
>-|-|TRBV7-3|TRBJ1-4
CASSGNRGAYEKLFF
TGTGCCAGCAGCGGAAATCGGGGGGCGTATGAAAAACTGTTTTTT
>many|-|TRBV7-9|TRBJ1-1
CASSFSGANTEAFF
TGTGCCAGCAGCTTTTCGGGAGCGAACACTGAAGCTTTCTTT
>many|TRBD1|TRBV24-1|TRBJ1-2
CATSDWTGYGYTF
TGTGCCACCAGTGATTGGACAGGCTATGGCTACACCTTC
>-|-|TRBV6-5|TRBJ1-4
CASSYSSTSNEKLFF
TGTGCCAGCAGTTACTCTTCGACGTCAAATGAAAAACTGTTTTTT
>-|-|TRBV20-1|TRBJ2-7
CSAMAVSEQYF
TGCAGTGCTATGGCGGTAAGCGAGCAGTACTTC
>-|TRBD2|TRBV24-1|TRBJ2-5
CASSQDHPGGLAGKETQYF
TGTGCCAGCAGCCAAGATCACCCCGGCGGACTAGCGGGGAAAGAGACCCAGTACTTC
>many|TRBD1|TRBV7-8|TRBJ2-7
CASSLGTGGRYEQYF
TGTGCCAGCAGCCTCGGGACAGGGGGACGCTACGAGCAGTACTTC
>-|-|TRBV2|TRBJ1-5
CASSFRGFNQPQHF
TGTGCCAGCAGTTTCCGCGGGTTCAATCAGCCCCAGCATTTT
>-|TRBD1|TRBV2|TRBJ1-5
CASSGTGEYQPQHF
TGTGCCAGCAGTGGGACAGGGGAATATCAGCCCCAGCATTTT
>-|TRBD2|TRBV4-2|TRBJ2-7
CASSHLAGTFSYEQYF
TGTGCCAGCAGCCACTTAGCGGGAACATTCTCCTACGAGCAGTACTTC
>-|-|TRBV29-1|TRBJ2-3
CSVDLGSDTQYF
TGCAGCGTTGATTTAGGCTCAGATACGCAGTATTTT
>-|TRBD2|TRBV7-3|TRBJ2-2
CASSPGLADSNTGELFF
TGTGCCAGCAGCCCTGGACTAGCGGACTCGAACACCGGGGAGCTGTTTTTT
>many|TRBD1|TRBV7-9|TRBJ1-2
CASSSDRAHGYTF
TGTGCCAGCAGTTCAGACAGGGCTCATGGCTACACCTTC
>few|TRBD1|TRBV6-5|TRBJ1-4
CASSWDRETNEKLFF
TGTGCCAGCAGTTGGGACAGGGAAACTAATGAAAAACTGTTTTTT
>-|-|TRBV7-2|TRBJ2-7
CASSPQAMGEQYF
TGCGCCAGCAGCCCACAAGCCATGGGCGAGCAGTACTTC
>-|-|TRBV10-2|TRBJ1-2
CASSPQDGNYGYTF
TGCGCCAGCAGTCCCCAGGACGGAAACTATGGCTACACCTTC
>-|-|TRBV6-6|TRBJ1-3
CASSNTGNTIYF
TGTGCCAGCAGTAATACTGGAAACACCATATATTTT
>-|-|TRBV5-4|TRBJ1-6
CASSLNGGSSPLHF
TGTGCTAGCAGCTTAAATGGGGGTAGTTCACCCCTCCACTTT
>few|-|TRBV6-5|TRBJ1-6
CASSNREGNSPLHF
TGTGCCAGCAGTAACCGGGAGGGAAATTCACCCCTCCACTTT
>-|TRBD1|TRBV2|TRBJ1-3
CATDRGFSGNTIYF
TGTGCCACCGACAGGGGGTTCTCTGGAAACACCATATATTTT
>once|TRBD2|TRBV19|TRBJ2-2
CASSPGLAGGPNGELFF
TGTGCCAGTAGTCCGGGACTAGCGGGGGGGCCTAACGGGGAGCTGTTTTTT
>-|TRBD1|TRBV5-6|TRBJ2-2
CASSLFGTGGAELFF
TGTGCCAGCAGCTTGTTTGGGACAGGGGGCGCGGAGCTGTTTTTT
>many|TRBD1|TRBV6-5|TRBJ1-1
CASSQGGGAFF
TGTGCCAGCAGCCAGGGGGGAGGAGCTTTCTTT
>-|-|TRBV7-4|TRBJ1-6
CASSLSDGGENNSPLHF
TGTGCCAGCAGCTTATCAGATGGGGGGGAAAATAATTCACCCCTCCACTTT
>few|TRBD1|TRBV7-9|TRBJ1-1
CASSTGQGAWTEAFF
TGTGCCAGCAGTACTGGACAGGGGGCGTGGACTGAAGCTTTCTTT
>-|-|TRBV12-3/TRBV12-4|TRBJ2-7
CASRSGTEAYEQYF
TGTGCCAGCAGATCCGGGACGGAGGCCTACGAGCAGTACTTC
>-|-|TRBV19|TRBJ1-5
CASWGAVDQPQHF
TGTGCCAGTTGGGGGGCGGTTGATCAGCCCCAGCATTTT
>few|TRBD2|TRBV20-1|TRBJ2-7
CSARDLSGRAFYEQYF
TGCAGTGCTAGAGATCTAAGCGGGAGGGCCTTCTACGAGCAGTACTTC
>-|TRBD2|TRBV2|TRBJ2-7
CASSKSGGSYEQYF
TGTGCCAGCAGTAAAAGCGGGGGGTCCTACGAGCAGTACTTC
>-|TRBD1|TRBV10-2|TRBJ2-7
CASSPQEGTGSNEQYF
TGTGCCAGCTCACCACAGGAGGGGACAGGGTCGAACGAGCAGTACTTC
>many|-|TRBV11-2|TRBJ2-2
CASSLPPAEVTGELFF
TGTGCCAGCAGCTTACCCCCAGCGGAGGTCACCGGGGAGCTGTTTTTT
>-|-|TRBV29-1|TRBJ2-5
CSVETPGETQYF
TGCAGCGTTGAAACACCGGGGGAGACCCAGTACTTC
>many|-|TRBV20-1|TRBJ2-7
CSARPLGTSYEQYF
TGCAGTGCTAGACCATTGGGGACATCGTACGAGCAGTACTTC
>once|-|TRBV10-3|TRBJ2-7
CAISDSMAVGYEQYF
TGTGCCATCAGTGACAGTATGGCTGTCGGCTACGAGCAGTACTTC
>-|TRBD2|TRBV5-1|TRBJ2-2
CASSMGGTTGELFF
TGCGCCAGCAGCATGGGGGGGACCACCGGGGAGCTGTTTTTT
>many|TRBD1|TRBV10-2|TRBJ1-1
CASSGRGQGKTEAFF
TGCGCCAGCAGTGGCAGGGGGCAGGGGAAGACTGAAGCTTTCTTT
>-|TRBD1|TRBV5-4|TRBJ1-1
CASSQAGTADRLQAFF
TGCGCCAGCAGCCAAGCGGGGACAGCCGACAGGTTACAAGCTTTCTTT
>-|TRBD1|TRBV5-4|TRBJ1-2
CASLGTGGHGYTF
TGTGCCAGCCTCGGAACAGGGGGACATGGCTACACCTTC
>-|-|TRBV20-1|TRBJ1-2
CSASSSRGVKLYGYTF
TGCAGTGCTTCTAGCTCCCGGGGCGTAAAACTCTATGGCTACACCTTC
>many|-|TRBV7-9|TRBJ1-1
CASSFVRNTEAFF
TGTGCCAGCAGCTTCGTAAGGAACACTGAAGCTTTCTTT
>-|-|TRBV24-1|TRBJ1-2
CATSTPNYGYTF
TGTGCCACCAGTACTCCTAACTATGGCTACACCTTC
>many|TRBD2|TRBV10-3|TRBJ2-7
CAISESTGGTGAVHEQYF
TGTGCCATCAGTGAGTCAACGGGGGGAACAGGAGCGGTTCACGAGCAGTACTTC
>many|-|TRBV5-8|TRBJ2-6
CASSLAVGSGANVLTF
TGTGCCAGCAGCTTGGCCGTGGGCTCTGGGGCCAACGTCCTGACTTTC
>many|TRBD2|TRBV7-8|TRBJ2-5
CASSPLRLAELETQYF
TGTGCCAGCAGCCCCCTACGACTAGCGGAGTTGGAGACCCAGTACTTC
>-|TRBD1|TRBV4-3|TRBJ1-2
CASSQIQGLSGYTF
TGCGCCAGCAGCCAAATACAGGGGCTAAGTGGCTACACCTTC
>few|-|TRBV28|TRBJ2-2
CASSLWRGAGELFF
TGTGCCAGCAGTTTATGGCGTGGAGCCGGGGAGCTGTTTTTT